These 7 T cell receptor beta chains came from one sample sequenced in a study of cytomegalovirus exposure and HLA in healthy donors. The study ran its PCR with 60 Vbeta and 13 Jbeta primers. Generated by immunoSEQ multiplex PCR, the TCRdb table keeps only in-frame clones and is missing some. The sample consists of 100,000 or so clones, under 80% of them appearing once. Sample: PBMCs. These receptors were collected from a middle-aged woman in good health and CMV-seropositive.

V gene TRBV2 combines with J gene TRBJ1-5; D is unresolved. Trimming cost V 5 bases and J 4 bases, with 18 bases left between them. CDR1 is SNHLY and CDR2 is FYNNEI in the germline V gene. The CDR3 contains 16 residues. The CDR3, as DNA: TGTGCCAGCAGTATTGCGGGGAGGGAATGGAATCAGCCCCAGCATTTT. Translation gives CASSIAGREWNQPQHF.

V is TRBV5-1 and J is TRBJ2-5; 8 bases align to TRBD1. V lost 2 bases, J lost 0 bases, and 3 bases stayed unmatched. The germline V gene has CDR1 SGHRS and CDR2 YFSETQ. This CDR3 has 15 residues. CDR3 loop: CASSFRDRNQETQYF. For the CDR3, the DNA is TGCGCCAGCAGCTTCCGGGACAGGAACCAAGAGACCCAGTACTTC.

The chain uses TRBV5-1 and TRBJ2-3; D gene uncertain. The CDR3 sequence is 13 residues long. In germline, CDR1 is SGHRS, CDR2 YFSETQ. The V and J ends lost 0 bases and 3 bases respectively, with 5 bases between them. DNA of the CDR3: TGCGCCAGCAGCTTGGACATGACAGATACGCAGTATTTT. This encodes CASSLDMTDTQYF.

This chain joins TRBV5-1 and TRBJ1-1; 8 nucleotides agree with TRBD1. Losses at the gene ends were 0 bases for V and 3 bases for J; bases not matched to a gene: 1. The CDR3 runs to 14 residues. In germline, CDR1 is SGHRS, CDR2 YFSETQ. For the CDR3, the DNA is TGCGCCAGCAGCTTGGTACAGGGGGACACTGAAGCTTTCTTT. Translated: CASSLVQGDTEAFF. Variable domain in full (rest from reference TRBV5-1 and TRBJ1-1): KAGVTQTPRYLIKTRGQQVTLSCSPISGHRSVSWYQQTPGQGLQFLFEYFSETQRNKGNFPGRFSGRQFSNSRSEMNVSTLELGDSALYLCASSLVQGDTEAFFGQGTRLTVV.

CDR3: CASGLVGGATGELFF. Here the CDR3 DNA reads TGTGCTAGTGGTTTGGTAGGGGGCGCGACCGGGGAGCTGTTTTTT. The chain carries TRBV12-5 and TRBJ2-2, with 7 nucleotides matching TRBD1. V lost 0 bases to trimming and J lost 5 bases; unmatched junction nucleotides: 3. Germline V gene lookup returns CDR1 LGHNT and CDR2 FRNRAP. CDR3 length: 15 residues.

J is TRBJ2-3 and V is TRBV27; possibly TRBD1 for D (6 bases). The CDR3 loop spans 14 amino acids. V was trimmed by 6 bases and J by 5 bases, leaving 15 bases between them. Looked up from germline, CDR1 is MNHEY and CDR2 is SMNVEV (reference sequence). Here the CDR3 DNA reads TGTGCCAGCAGGATACTACAGGGAGAAGATACGCAGTATTTT. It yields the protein CASRILQGEDTQYF.

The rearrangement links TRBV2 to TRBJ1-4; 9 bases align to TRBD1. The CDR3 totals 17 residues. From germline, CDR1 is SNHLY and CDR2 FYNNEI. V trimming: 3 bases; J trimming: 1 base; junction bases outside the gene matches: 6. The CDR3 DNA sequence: TGTGCCAGCAGTGATAATCGGGACAGGGAAACTAATGAAAAACTGTTTTTT. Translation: CASSDNRDRETNEKLFF.